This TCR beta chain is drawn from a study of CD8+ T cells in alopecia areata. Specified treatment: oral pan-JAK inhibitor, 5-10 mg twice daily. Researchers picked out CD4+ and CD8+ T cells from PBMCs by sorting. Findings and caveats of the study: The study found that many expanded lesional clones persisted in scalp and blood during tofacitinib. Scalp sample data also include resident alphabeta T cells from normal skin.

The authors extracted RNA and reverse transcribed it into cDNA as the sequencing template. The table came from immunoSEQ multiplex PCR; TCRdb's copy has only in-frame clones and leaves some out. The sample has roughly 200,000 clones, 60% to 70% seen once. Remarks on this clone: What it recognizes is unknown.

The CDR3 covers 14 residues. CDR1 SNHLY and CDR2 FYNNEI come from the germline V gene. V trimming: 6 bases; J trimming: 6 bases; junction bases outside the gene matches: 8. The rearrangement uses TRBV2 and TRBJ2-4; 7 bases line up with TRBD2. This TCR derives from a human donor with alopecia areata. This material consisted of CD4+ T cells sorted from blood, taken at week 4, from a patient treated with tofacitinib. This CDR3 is CASRGGLVGNIQYF. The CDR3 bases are TGTGCCAGCAGGGGAGGGCTAGTTGGAAACATTCAGTACTTC.